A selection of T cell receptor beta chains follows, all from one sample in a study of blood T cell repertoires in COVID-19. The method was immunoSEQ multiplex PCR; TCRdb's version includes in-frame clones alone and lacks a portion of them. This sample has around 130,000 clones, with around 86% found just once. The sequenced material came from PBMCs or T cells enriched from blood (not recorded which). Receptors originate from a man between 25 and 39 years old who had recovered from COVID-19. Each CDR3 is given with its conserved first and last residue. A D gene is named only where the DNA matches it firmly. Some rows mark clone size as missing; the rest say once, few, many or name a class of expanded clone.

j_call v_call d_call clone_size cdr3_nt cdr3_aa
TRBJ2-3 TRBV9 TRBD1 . TGTGCCAGCAGCGTAGCGGGACAGGGTAGCACAGATACGCAGTATTTT CASSVAGQGSTDTQYF
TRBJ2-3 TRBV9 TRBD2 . TGTGCCAGCAGCCCACAACTAGCGGCGGGGGATACGCAGTATTTT CASSPQLAAGDTQYF
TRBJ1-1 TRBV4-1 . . TGCGCCAGCAGCCAAGATTCGCTGGCGGGGGCTGAAGCTTTCTTT CASSQDSLAGAEAFF
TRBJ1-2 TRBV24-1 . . TGTGCCACCAGTGATCGTCGGCGGGGACCTACTAACTATGGCTACACCTTC CATSDRRRGPTNYGYTF
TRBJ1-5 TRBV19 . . TGTGCCAGTAGTATTGAGAAGTCCGATCAGCCCCAGCATTTT CASSIEKSDQPQHF
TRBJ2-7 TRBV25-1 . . TGTGCCAGCAGTGAATTACGGGGGTATCGCTACGAGCAGTACTTC CASSELRGYRYEQYF
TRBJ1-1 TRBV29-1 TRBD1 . TGCAGCGTTAGAGGAAGGACAGGCTCGAACACTGAAGCTTTCTTT CSVRGRTGSNTEAFF
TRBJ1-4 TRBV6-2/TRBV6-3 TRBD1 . TGTGCCAGCAGCAAAAGGGACAGGGGAACTAATGAAAAACTGTTTTTT CASSKRDRGTNEKLFF
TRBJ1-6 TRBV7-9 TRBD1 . TGTGCCAGCAGTTTTAGGGGGGAAGGGACAGATTCACCCCTCCACTTT CASSFRGEGTDSPLHF
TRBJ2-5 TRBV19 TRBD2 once TGTGCCAGTAGTAAAGGAGGGACTAGCGGACAAGAGACCCAGTACTTC CASSKGGTSGQETQYF
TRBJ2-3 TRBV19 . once TGTGCCAGTAGTAGTTGGAACAGCCTCACAGATACGCAGTATTTT CASSSWNSLTDTQYF
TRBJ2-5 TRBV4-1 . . TGCGCCAGCAGCCAAGCGGGTTATGGAAAGGCCCAAGAGACCCAGTACTTC CASSQAGYGKAQETQYF
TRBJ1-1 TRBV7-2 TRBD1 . TGTGCCAGCAGCCACAACAGGGGGAGGCCTGAAGCTTTCTTT CASSHNRGRPEAFF
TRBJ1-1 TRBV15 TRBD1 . TGTGCCACCAGCAGAGGTCGGACAGGGGTTTTAGCTTTCTTT CATSRGRTGVLAFF
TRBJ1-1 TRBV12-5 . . TGTGCTAGTGGCCAACAGGTCGTAGGTGAAGCTTTCTTT CASGQQVVGEAFF
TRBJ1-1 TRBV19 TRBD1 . TGTGCCAGTAGGAAACCGGGACAGGGGGCCGGCACTGAAGCTTTCTTT CASRKPGQGAGTEAFF
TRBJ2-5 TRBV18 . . TGTGCCAGCTCACCCCCCGGCGGTGAGACCCAGTACTTC CASSPPGGETQYF
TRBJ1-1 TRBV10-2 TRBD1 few TGCGCCAGCCAGGGGGCACAGAACACTGAAGCTTTCTTT CASQGAQNTEAFF
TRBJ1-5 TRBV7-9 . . TGTGCCAGCAGCACAGGGCCCAATCAGCCCCAGCATTTT CASSTGPNQPQHF
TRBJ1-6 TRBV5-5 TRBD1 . TGTGCCAGCAGCGAGGGGACAGGGGCTTCACCCCTCCACTTT CASSEGTGASPLHF
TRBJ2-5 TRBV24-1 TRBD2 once TGTGCCACCAGTGAGGGCGGGGGGGGAGAGACCCAGTACTTC CATSEGGGGETQYF